The 26 T cell receptor beta chains reported below all come from one sample, sequenced in a study of T cells in Graves' hyperthyroidism and ophthalmopathy. TCR beta CDR3 region amplification was performed from RNA transcripts. HTBI primers were employed in a first-round RT-PCR of the TCR CDR3. TCRdb recomputed calls from the multiplex PCR reads with MiXCR, one row per CDR3 protein. The table records about half a million distinct CDR3 sequences, around a quarter of them present only once. Sequencing was carried out using blood. The source is a woman aged 25 to 45 with Graves' ophthalmopathy.

This clonotype was recorded at least ten times. In nucleotides, the CDR3 is TGTGCCATCAGTGATTCAGGGACGGGTAACTATGGCTACACCTTC. Its protein product is CAISDSGTGNYGYTF. This chain joins TRBV10-3 and TRBJ1-2; a weak D match, TRBD1 (5 bases). Trimming cost V 3 bases and J 1 base, with 12 bases left between them. The length of the CDR3 is 15 residues. From germline, CDR1 is ENHRY and CDR2 SYGVKD.

This clonotype appeared a few times. The V call is TRBV5-4, the J call TRBJ2-5, with D tentatively TRBD1 (6 bases). V lost 4 bases and J 5 bases, leaving 15 bases between the germline ends. Germline CDR1 SGHNT, CDR2 YYREEE (reference sequence). This CDR3 comprises 14 residues. CDR3 nucleotide sequence: TGTGCCAGCAGCCATTCGGACAGTCCCGAGACCCAGTACTTC. Protein sequence: CASSHSDSPETQYF.

There are many counts of this clonotype. The chain has TRBV10-3 and TRBJ2-7; 8 bases match TRBD1. The V gene's germline CDR1 is ENHRY and CDR2 SYGVKD. The CDR3 runs to 12 residues. V lost 7 bases and J lost 6; bases outside the gene matches: 5. For the CDR3, the DNA is TGTGCCATCAATGGACAGGGAGTCGAGCAGTACTTC. It specifies CAINGQGVEQYF.

The gene calls are TRBV20-1 and TRBJ2-7; 12 nucleotides agree with TRBD2. V dropped 2 bases and J dropped 0; count of bases not matched to a gene: 2. The length of the CDR3 is 15 residues. The V gene's germline CDR1 is DFQATT and CDR2 SNEGSKA (reference sequence). The CDR3 region is CSARRTSGNSYEQYF. CDR3 sequence (DNA): TGCAGTGCTAGAAGGACTAGCGGGAACTCCTACGAGCAGTACTTC.

This clonotype occurred many times. The CDR3 loop reads CASSLLSQGADGYTF. CDR3 coding DNA: TGCGCCAGCAGCTTGCTATCACAGGGGGCTGATGGCTACACCTTC. The rearrangement uses TRBV5-1 and TRBJ1-2; TRBD1 aligns across 9 bases. CDR1 and CDR2 from the germline V gene are SGHRS and YFSETQ. Trimming removed 1 base from V and 6 bases from J; junction bases left unmatched: 7. CDR3 length equals 15 residues.

The J gene is TRBJ1-5, the V gene TRBV20-1; D not resolved. This CDR3 has 15 residues. V lost 1 base and J 0 bases, leaving 10 bases between the germline ends. CDR1 DFQATT and CDR2 SNEGSKA come from the germline V gene (reference sequence). The CDR3 DNA sequence: TGCAGTGCTAGAGTACAGCGACATAGCAATCAGCCCCAGCATTTT. Amino acids: CSARVQRHSNQPQHF.

This clonotype has ten or more counts. The gene calls are TRBV6-5 and TRBJ2-7, with 9 positions matching TRBD2. The CDR3 is 14 amino acids. Germline V gene lookup returns CDR1 MNHEY and CDR2 SVGAGI. Trimming at V came to 2 bases and at J to 7 bases, leaving 6 bases not matched to a gene. The CDR3 coding sequence is TGTGCCAGCAGTTACGAGACTAGCGGACGGGAGCAGTACTTC. Translated, it gives CASSYETSGREQYF.

This clonotype was seen many times. The rearrangement joins TRBV29-1 to TRBJ1-3, with D perhaps matching TRBD1 (5 bases). Looked up from germline, CDR1 is SQVTM and CDR2 is ANQGSEA. The CDR3 has 14 amino acids. V lost 4 bases and J lost 0, with 10 bases in between. CDR3 DNA: TGCAGCGTTGGGACAACATACTCTGGAAACACCATATATTTT. Its translation: CSVGTTYSGNTIYF.

There are many counts of this clonotype. The gene calls are TRBV25-1 and TRBJ2-7; no definite D call. This CDR3 comprises 14 residues. The germline CDR1 and CDR2 sequences are MGHDK and SYGVNS. Trimming pared 2 bases from V and 3 bases from J, leaving 11 bases between. This chain's CDR3 is CASSESGRSYEQYF. The DNA for the CDR3 is TGTGCCAGCAGTGAAAGTGGCAGGAGCTACGAGCAGTACTTC.

This clonotype turned up a few times. This sequence joins TRBV24-1 and TRBJ2-5; D not resolved. With 0 bases removed from V and 4 bases from J, the gap between germline ends came to 5 bases. CDR1 is KGHDR and CDR2 is SFDVKD in the germline V gene. There are 13 residues in the CDR3. The CDR3 loop reads CATSDLDGETQYF. As DNA, the CDR3 is TGTGCCACCAGTGATTTGGACGGAGAGACCCAGTACTTC.

This clonotype was seen repeatedly, ten times or more. The CDR3 protein is CASKEGVGQGYEQYF. CDR3 sequence (DNA): TGTGCCAGCAAGGAAGGGGTGGGACAGGGCTACGAGCAGTACTTC. The rearrangement uses TRBV2 and TRBJ2-7, with 9 bases fitting TRBD1. The CDR3 runs to 15 residues. J gave up 3 bases and V 7 bases, and 10 bases lay outside the gene matches. From germline, CDR1 is SNHLY and CDR2 FYNNEI.

This clonotype came up many times. The chain combines TRBV6-5 with TRBJ2-5; possibly TRBD2 for D (6 bases). The CDR3 is 14 amino acids. V shed 6 bases and J shed 5 bases, with 16 bases lying between them. CDR1 MNHEY and CDR2 SVGAGI come from the germline V gene. CDR3: CASRGLIDSETQYF. The CDR3 DNA follows: TGTGCCAGCAGGGGACTCATTGACAGCGAGACCCAGTACTTC.

This clonotype was recorded many times. V and J are TRBV20-1 and TRBJ2-2; unclear D gene. CDR1 is DFQATT, CDR2 SNEGSKA, per germline (reference sequence). The CDR3 is made up of 14 amino acids. CDR3 sequence reads: CSVVGLSNTGELFF. The CDR3 region has the DNA TGCAGCGTAGTCGGTCTCTCCAACACCGGGGAGCTGTTTTTT.

This clonotype was observed many times. V is TRBV6-2 or TRBV6-3 and J is TRBJ2-7; D call uncertain. V shed 2 bases and J shed 1 base, with 9 bases lying between them. Germline CDR1 reads MNHEY; CDR2 reads SVGEGT. The CDR3 spans 14 residues. The CDR3 bases are TGTGCCAGCAGTTACCCGACTGGTTCCTACGAGCAGTACTTC. This sequence encodes CASSYPTGSYEQYF.

This clonotype has ten or more counts. V usage is TRBV4-1 and J usage is TRBJ2-7; maybe TRBD2 (7 bases). V gave up 1 base and J gave up 5 bases, with 18 bases separating them. The CDR3 length is 16 residues. The germline gives CDR1 MGHRA, CDR2 YSYEKL. The CDR3 DNA reads as TGCGCCAGCAGCCAAGTTGGGCGGGGGCCGTCCGACGAGCAGTACTTC. This encodes CASSQVGRGPSDEQYF.

There are many counts of this clonotype. The chain uses TRBV29-1 and TRBJ1-2; D is possibly TRBD1 (5 bases). V dropped 4 bases and J dropped 5 bases, with 8 bases sitting between them. Germline V gives CDR1 SQVTM, CDR2 ANQGSEA. This CDR3 comprises 11 residues. The CDR3, as DNA: TGCAGCGTTGCGGGACTTTATGGCTACACCTTC. Its translation: CSVAGLYGYTF.

This clonotype was recorded many times. The gene calls are TRBV6-1 and TRBJ2-5; TRBD1 matches 7 bases. The V and J ends lost 6 bases and 2 bases, in that order; junction bases with no gene match: 9. This CDR3 contains 15 residues. CDR1 is MNHNS and CDR2 is SASEGT in the germline V gene. CDR3 protein: CASRSIGTDQETQYF. Written as DNA, the CDR3 is TGTGCCAGCAGGTCGATCGGGACAGATCAAGAGACCCAGTACTTC.

This chain joins TRBV24-1 and TRBJ1-1; 8 positions match TRBD1. V gave up 7 bases and J gave up 11 bases; unmatched junction bases: 8. The CDR3 is 12 amino acids. Looked up from germline, CDR1 is KGHDR and CDR2 is SFDVKD. The CDR3 sequence: CATRSDRDTAFF. The CDR3 region has the DNA TGTGCCACCAGGTCGGACAGGGATACGGCTTTCTTT.

The V and J genes are TRBV5-5 and TRBJ1-1; 8 nucleotides agree with TRBD1. Germline-derived CDR1 and CDR2 are SGHKS and YYEKEE (reference sequence). V shed 5 bases, J shed 5 bases, and the junction held 11 bases outside the gene matches. The CDR3 extends over 15 amino acids. Here the CDR3 DNA reads TGTGCCAGCAGTCGCCGGACAGGGTACTTGACTGAAGCTTTCTTT. Translation gives CASSRRTGYLTEAFF.

The rearrangement joins TRBV7-9 to TRBJ2-5; D ambiguous. The germline V gene encodes CDR1 SEHNR and CDR2 FQNEAQ (reference sequence). This CDR3 has 15 residues. Trimming removed 1 base at V and 2 bases at J, with 11 bases between. The CDR3, as DNA: TGTGCCAGCAGCTTAGTATCGGCCGCGCAAGAGACCCAGTACTTC. As protein: CASSLVSAAQETQYF. The full variable domain, completed using reference TRBV7-9 and TRBJ2-5, is DTGVSQNPRHKITKRGQNVTFRCDPISEHNRLYWYRQTLGQGPEFLTYFQNEAQLEKSRLLSDRFSAERPKGSFSTLEIQRTEQGDSAMYLCASSLVSAAQETQYFGPGTRLLVL.

This clonotype was seen only a few times. The germline gene is not matched at one end of the junction; a read error may be the cause. This chain connects TRBV6-1 to TRBJ2-4, with 7 bases identical to TRBD2. The CDR3 loop spans 16 amino acids. Germline values: CDR1 MNHNS, CDR2 SASEGT. The DNA of the CDR3 is TGTGCCAGCAGCCCAAGGCGGGGGTCGGTCAAAAACATTAAGTACTTC. Its protein product is CASSPRRGSVKNIKYF.

The gene calls are TRBV27 and TRBJ1-2; D is unclear. The CDR3 has 14 amino acids. V lost 5 bases, J lost 4 bases, and 14 bases lay in between. In germline, CDR1 is MNHEY, CDR2 SMNVEV (reference sequence). CDR3 nucleotides: TGTGCCAGCAGTCGGACTCGGACCGTCTATGGCTACACCTTC. It translates to CASSRTRTVYGYTF.

This clonotype was seen repeatedly, ten times or more. The V gene is TRBV5-1, the J gene TRBJ1-5, with D possibly matching TRBD1 (6 bases). Trimming stripped 0 bases from V and 2 bases from J, with 12 bases between. CDR3 size: 16 residues. Per the germline V gene, CDR1 is SGHRS and CDR2 is YFSETQ. CDR3 amino acids: CASSLEGGGGNQPQHF. The CDR3 DNA is TGCGCCAGCAGCTTGGAAGGGGGAGGCGGCAATCAGCCCCAGCATTTT.

The chain recombines TRBV30 with TRBJ1-1; possibly TRBD1 for D (5 bases). CDR1 is GTSNPN, CDR2 SVGIG, per germline (reference sequence). The CDR3 covers 13 residues. The ends were cut back, 2 bases at V and 0 bases at J, with 7 bases in the middle. In DNA form, the CDR3 reads TGTGCCTGGAGTAACAGGATGAACACTGAAGCTTTCTTT. The encoded protein is CAWSNRMNTEAFF.

The rearrangement joins TRBV6-1 to TRBJ1-2, with 9 bases aligning to TRBD1. CDR3 size: 15 residues. V lost 7 bases to trimming and J lost 1 base; unmatched junction nucleotides: 7. From germline, CDR1 is MNHNS and CDR2 SASEGT. The CDR3 coding sequence is TGTGCCAGCACCTGGACAGGGGAGGATAACTATGGCTACACCTTC. Translating gives CASTWTGEDNYGYTF.

This clonotype has a single count. CDR3 amino acids: CASRLRESTEAFF. The DNA of the CDR3 is TGTGCCAGCAGACTCAGGGAAAGCACTGAAGCTTTCTTT. This chain joins TRBV12-3 or TRBV12-4 and TRBJ1-1; weak D call: TRBD1 (5 bases). Deletions cut 6 bases from V and 4 bases from J, with 12 bases between. This CDR3 spans 13 amino acids.